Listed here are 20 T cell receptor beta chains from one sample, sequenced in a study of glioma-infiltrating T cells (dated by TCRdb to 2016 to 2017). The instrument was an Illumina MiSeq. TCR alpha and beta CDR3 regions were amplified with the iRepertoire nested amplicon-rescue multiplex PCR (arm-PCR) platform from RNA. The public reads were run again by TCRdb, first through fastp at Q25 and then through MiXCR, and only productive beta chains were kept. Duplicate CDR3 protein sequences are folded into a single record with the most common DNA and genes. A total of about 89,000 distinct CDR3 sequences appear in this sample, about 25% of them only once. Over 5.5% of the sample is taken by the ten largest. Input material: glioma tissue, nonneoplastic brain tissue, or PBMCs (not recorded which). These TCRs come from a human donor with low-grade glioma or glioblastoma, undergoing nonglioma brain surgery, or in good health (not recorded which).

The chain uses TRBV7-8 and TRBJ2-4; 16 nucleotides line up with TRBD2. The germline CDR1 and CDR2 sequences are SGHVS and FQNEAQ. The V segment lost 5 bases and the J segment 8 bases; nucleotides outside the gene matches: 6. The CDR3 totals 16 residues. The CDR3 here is CASSVGTSGGAYIQYF. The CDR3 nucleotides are TGTGCCAGCAGCGTCGGGACTAGCGGGGGGGCGTACATTCAGTACTTC.

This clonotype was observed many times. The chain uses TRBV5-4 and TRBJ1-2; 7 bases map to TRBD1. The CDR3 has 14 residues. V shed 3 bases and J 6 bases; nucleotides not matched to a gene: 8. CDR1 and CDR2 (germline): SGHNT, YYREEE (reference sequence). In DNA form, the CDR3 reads TGTGCCAGCAGCTGGGGGACAGCCGGCCATGGCTACACCTTC. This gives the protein CASSWGTAGHGYTF.

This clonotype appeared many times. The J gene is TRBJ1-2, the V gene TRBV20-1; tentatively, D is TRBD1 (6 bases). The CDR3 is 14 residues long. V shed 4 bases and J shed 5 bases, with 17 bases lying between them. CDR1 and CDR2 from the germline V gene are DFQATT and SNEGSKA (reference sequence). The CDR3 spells CSAIPGQTFYGYTF. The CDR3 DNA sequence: TGCAGTGCTATCCCCGGACAGACTTTTTATGGCTACACCTTC.

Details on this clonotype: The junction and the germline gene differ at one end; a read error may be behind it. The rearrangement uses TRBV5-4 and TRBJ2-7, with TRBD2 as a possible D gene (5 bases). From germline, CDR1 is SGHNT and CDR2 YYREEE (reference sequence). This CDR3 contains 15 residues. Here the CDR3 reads CASSLDSASSYERYF. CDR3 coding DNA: TGTGCCAGCAGCTTGGATAGCGCTTCCTCCTACGAGCGGTACTTC. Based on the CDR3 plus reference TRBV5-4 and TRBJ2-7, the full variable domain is ETGVTQSPTHLIKTRGQQVTLRCSSQSGHNTVSWYQQALGQGPQFIFQYYREEENGRGNFPPRFSGLQFPNYSSELNVNALELDDSALYLCASSLDSASSYERYFGPGTRLTVT.

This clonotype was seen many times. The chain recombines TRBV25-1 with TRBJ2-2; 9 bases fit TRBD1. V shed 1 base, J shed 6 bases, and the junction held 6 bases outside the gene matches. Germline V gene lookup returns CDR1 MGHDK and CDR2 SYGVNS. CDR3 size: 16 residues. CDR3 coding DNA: TGTGCCAGCAGTGAATGGGGACAGGGTATCGCCGGGGAGCTGTTTTTT. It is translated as CASSEWGQGIAGELFF.

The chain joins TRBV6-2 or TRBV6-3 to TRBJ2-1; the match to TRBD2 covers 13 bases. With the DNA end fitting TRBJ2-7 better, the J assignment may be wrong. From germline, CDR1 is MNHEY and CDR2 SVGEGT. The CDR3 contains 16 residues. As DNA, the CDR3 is TGTGCCAGCAGCCTGTCGGGACTAGCGGGAAGGGACGAGCAGTACTTC. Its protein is CASSLSGLAGRDEQYF.

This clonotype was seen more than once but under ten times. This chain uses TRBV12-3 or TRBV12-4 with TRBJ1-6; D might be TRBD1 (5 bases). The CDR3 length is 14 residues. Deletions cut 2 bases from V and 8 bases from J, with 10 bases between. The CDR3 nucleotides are TGTGCCAGCAGTTTAAGGGCAGGGCATTCACCCCTCCACTTT. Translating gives CASSLRAGHSPLHF.

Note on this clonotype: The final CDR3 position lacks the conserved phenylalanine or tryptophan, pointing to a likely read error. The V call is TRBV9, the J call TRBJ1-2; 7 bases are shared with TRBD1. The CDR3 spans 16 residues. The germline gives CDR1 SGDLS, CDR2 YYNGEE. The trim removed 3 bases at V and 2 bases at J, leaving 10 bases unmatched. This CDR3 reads CASSASRQGGNYGYTL. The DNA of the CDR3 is TGTGCCAGCAGCGCCTCGCGCCAGGGGGGCAACTATGGCTACACCCTC.

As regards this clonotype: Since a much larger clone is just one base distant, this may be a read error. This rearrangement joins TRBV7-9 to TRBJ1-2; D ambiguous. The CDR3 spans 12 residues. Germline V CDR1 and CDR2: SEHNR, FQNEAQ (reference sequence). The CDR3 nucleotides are TGTGCCAGCAGACAGAACAACTATGGCTGCACCTTC. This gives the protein CASRQNNYGCTF. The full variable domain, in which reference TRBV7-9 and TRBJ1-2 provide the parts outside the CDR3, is DTGVSQNPRHKITKRGQNVTFRCDPISEHNRLYWYRQTLGQGPEFLTYFQNEAQLEKSRLLSDRFSAERPKGSFSTLEIQRTEQGDSAMYLCASRQNNYGCTFGSGTRLTVV.

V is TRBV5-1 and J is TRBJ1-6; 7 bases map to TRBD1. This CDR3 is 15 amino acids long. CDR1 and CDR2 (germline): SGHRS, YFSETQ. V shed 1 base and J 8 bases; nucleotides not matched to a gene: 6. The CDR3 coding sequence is TGCGCCAGCAGCTTGATTCAGGGGGTTGATTCACCCCTCCACTTT. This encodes CASSLIQGVDSPLHF. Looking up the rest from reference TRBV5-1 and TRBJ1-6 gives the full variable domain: KAGVTQTPRYLIKTRGQQVTLSCSPISGHRSVSWYQQTPGQGLQFLFEYFSETQRNKGNFPGRFSGRQFSNSRSEMNVSTLELGDSALYLCASSLIQGVDSPLHFGNGTRLTVT.

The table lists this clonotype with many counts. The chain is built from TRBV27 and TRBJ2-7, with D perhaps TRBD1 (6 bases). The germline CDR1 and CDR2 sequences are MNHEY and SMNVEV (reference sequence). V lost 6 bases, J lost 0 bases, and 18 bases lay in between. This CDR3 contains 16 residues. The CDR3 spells CASRPGPGHGSYEQYF. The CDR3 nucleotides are TGTGCCAGCAGACCCGGTCCGGGACACGGCTCCTACGAGCAGTACTTC.

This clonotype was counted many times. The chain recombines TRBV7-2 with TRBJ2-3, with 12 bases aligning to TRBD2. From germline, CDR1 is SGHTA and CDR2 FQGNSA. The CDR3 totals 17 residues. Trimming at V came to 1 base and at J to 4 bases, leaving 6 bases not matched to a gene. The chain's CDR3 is CASSLGLAGGRADTQYF. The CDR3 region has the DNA TGTGCCAGCAGCTTAGGCCTAGCGGGGGGGCGGGCAGATACGCAGTATTTT.

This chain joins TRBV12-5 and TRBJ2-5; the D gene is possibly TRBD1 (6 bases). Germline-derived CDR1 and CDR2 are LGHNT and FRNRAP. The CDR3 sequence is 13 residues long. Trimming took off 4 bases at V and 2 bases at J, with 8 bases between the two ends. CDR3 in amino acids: CASGWDKQETQYF. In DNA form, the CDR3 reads TGTGCTAGTGGTTGGGACAAGCAAGAGACCCAGTACTTC.

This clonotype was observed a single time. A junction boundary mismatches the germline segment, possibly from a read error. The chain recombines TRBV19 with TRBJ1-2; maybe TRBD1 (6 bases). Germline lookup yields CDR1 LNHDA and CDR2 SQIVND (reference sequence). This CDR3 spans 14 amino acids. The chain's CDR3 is CASSSGALGYSYTF. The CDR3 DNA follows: TGTGCCAGTAGTTCAGGGGCCCTTGGCTATAGCTACACCTTC.

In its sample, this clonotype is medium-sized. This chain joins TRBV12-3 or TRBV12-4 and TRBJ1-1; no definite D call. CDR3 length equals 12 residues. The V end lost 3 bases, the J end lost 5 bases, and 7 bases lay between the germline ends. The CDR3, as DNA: TGTGCCAGCAGTTTGCTGGGGACTGAAGCTTTCTTT. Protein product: CASSLLGTEAFF.

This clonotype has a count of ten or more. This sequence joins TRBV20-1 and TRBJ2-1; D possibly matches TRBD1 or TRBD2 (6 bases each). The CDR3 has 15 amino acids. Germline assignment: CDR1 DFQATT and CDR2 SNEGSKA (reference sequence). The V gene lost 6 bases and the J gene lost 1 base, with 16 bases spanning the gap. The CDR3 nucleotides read TGCAGTGCCAGGTTAGGGGGGCGGTCCTACAATGAGCAGTTCTTC. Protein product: CSARLGGRSYNEQFF.

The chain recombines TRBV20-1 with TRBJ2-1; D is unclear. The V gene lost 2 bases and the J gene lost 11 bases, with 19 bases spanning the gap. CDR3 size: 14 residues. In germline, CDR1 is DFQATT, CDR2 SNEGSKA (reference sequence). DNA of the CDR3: TGCAGTGCTAGATTAGGAGAACATCCCTACAAGCAGTTCTTC. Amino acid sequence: CSARLGEHPYKQFF.

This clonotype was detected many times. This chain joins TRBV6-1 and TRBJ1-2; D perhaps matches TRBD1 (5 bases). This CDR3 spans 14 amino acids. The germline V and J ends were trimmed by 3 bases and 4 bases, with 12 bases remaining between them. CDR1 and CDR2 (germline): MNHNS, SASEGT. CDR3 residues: CASSENRQTYGYTF. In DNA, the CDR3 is TGTGCCAGCAGTGAGAATAGACAGACCTATGGCTACACCTTC.

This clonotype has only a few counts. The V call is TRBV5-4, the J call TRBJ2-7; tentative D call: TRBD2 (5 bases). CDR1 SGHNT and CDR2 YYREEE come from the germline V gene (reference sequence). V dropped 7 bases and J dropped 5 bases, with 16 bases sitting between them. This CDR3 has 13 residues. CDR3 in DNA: TGTGCCAGCTCTCGAAGGGAGAACGACGAGCAGTACTTC. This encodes CASSRRENDEQYF.

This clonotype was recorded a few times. In DNA, the CDR3 is TGTGCCATCAGACAGGAGACTGAAGCTTTCTTT. As protein: CAIRQETEAFF. V gene TRBV10-3 combines with J gene TRBJ1-1, with a tentative D call TRBD1 (5 bases). V lost 6 bases and J 5 bases, leaving 7 bases between the germline ends. CDR3 length: 11 residues. Germline V CDR1 and CDR2: ENHRY, SYGVKD.